This T cell receptor (beta chain) was recorded in a study of identical twins (dated by TCRdb to 2016 to 2017). With respect to the entire study: The study deep-sequenced TCR alpha and beta repertoires from monozygotic twins, unrelated adults of various ages and cord blood to test whether fetal clonotypes persist. To rule out contamination, replicate twin experiments were performed at different times with different library preparation protocols. Findings and caveats that apply to the study as a whole: Fewer insertions were carried by abundant cord blood beta clonotypes, a similar but weaker trend appeared in young adult naive repertoires, and no such trend appeared in memory repertoires. Zero-insertion analyses could be partly confounded by invariant T cells such as MAIT and iNKT, though diverse VJ usage argued against such confounding for most clonotypes. Compared with coincidental sharing between unrelated individuals, out-of-frame TCR alpha sequences shared between twins had an excess of sequences with low generation probability. Conclusions relied on cross-sectional statistical analysis, since the same donors could not be followed over many years. In monozygotic twins, recombination models systematically underestimated out-of-frame TCR alpha sharing, but the models matched the sharing seen between unrelated individuals. Excess twin sharing in beta out-of-frame sequences was weaker because fewer shared sequences lowered the signal-to-noise ratio.

Every donor was a healthy Caucasian. Three pairs of female monozygotic twins, all aged roughly 18 to 29 years, made up the twin cohort. Positive isolation kits from Invitrogen were used to isolate the CD4+ and CD8+ T cell populations. V loses 3 bases, J loses 10 bases, and the germline ends lie 19 bases apart. Including cysteine and phenylalanine, the CDR3 has 14 amino acids. Kept here is only the CDR3 DNA, which spans 42 bases and is read in frame from base 1. This clonotype was seen a few times. Its antigen remains undetermined. Base-call qualities are not available, and no considerably larger clone is one nucleotide away. The library was obtained by 5' RACE. Sequencer: Illumina HiSeq 2000. A universal primer binding site was introduced by template switching, and a unique molecular identifier was present in the final cDNA, enabling accurate counting of TCR cDNA molecules. First-strand cDNA for TCR alpha and beta chains was synthesized from specific primers in the conserved constant-segment region. To control for contamination, each cDNA library was double barcoded with a SMART-Mk sample barcode plus Illumina barcodes. TruSeq adapter sequences along with Illumina sample barcodes were introduced in two successive PCR steps. The TCR alpha and beta cDNA libraries were sequenced on the Illumina HiSeq platform using custom primers. In the authors' own workflow: Raw reads were processed with MiGEC to extract unique molecular identifiers, and MiXCR was used to determine CDR3 positions. Recombination models were inferred per individual with the repgenHMM and IGoR tools using an EM algorithm. The analysis of shared clonotypes was done with the tcR package in R, with sharing normalized by the product of cloneset sizes. To study raw recombination free of thymic and clonal selection effects, out-of-frame nonproductive sequences were analyzed. In-frame beta chains were kept once TCRdb had trimmed the public reads at Q25 with fastp and called clones with MiXCR. Each record represents a unique CDR3 protein, reported with the most common genes and DNA among its rows. TCRdb's processing, not the authors', yielded these V and J calls. The sample contains around 450,000 distinct CDR3 sequences, 14% of them found a single time. Clones ranked in the top ten supply roughly 0.56% of the sample.

These records were also assigned to another study, of yellow fever vaccine responses in identical twins. The second study reports: According to the authors, the vaccine-induced T cell response in identical twins seemed to be partly convergent and partly specific to each individual. In the study, vaccine-responding T cell clones were precisely tracked in identical twins.

The V gene is TRBV12-3 or TRBV12-4 and the J gene is TRBJ2-7; the D gene is perhaps TRBD2, from 5 matching bases. This clonotype was sampled from a woman between 18 and 29 years old in good health. Sequenced: CD4+ T cells sorted from blood. The DNA sequence follows: TGTGCCAGCAGTTTGGAGGTCAGTTCAGGCGGACAGTACTTC. Its protein product is CASSLEVSSGGQYF.